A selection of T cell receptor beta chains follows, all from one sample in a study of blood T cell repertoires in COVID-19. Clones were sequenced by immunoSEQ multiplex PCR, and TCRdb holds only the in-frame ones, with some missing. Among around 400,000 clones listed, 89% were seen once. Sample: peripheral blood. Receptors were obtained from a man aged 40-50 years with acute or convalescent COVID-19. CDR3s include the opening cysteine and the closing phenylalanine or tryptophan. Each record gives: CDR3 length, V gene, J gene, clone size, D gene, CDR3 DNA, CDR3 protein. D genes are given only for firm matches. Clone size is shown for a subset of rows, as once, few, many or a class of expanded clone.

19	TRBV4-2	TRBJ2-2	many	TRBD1	TGTGCCAGCAGCGTATCCGCCGGGACAGCCTTCGCGAACACCGGGGAGCTGTTTTTT	CASSVSAGTAFANTGELFF
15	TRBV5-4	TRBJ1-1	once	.	TGTGCCAGCAGCTTGGTTGAGGGCCCCGGCACTGAAGCTTTCTTT	CASSLVEGPGTEAFF
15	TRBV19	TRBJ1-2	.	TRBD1	TGTGCCAGTAGAAGCCGGACAGGGAATAACTATGGCTACACCTTC	CASRSRTGNNYGYTF
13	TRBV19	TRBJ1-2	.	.	TGTGCCAGTAGTAAATACGTGAGGGCTGGCTACACCTTC	CASSKYVRAGYTF
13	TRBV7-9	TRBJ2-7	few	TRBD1	TGTGCCAGCAGCTTGGGTAGCGACAGGGGGCAGTACTTC	CASSLGSDRGQYF
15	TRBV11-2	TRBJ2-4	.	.	TGTGCCAGCAGCGCCCCGGGACGGAGGGGAAACATTCAGTACTTC	CASSAPGRRGNIQYF
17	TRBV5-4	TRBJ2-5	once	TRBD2	TGTGCCAGCAGAATGGGCCTAGCGGGGGAGTACCAAGAGACCCAGTACTTC	CASRMGLAGEYQETQYF
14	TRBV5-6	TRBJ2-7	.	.	TGTGCCAGCAGCTTTCAGGGGACCCCCTACGAGCAGTACTTC	CASSFQGTPYEQYF
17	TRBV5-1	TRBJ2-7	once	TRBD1	TGCGCCAGCAGTTACGGATATGGGACAGGGGTAGGCTACGAGCAGTACTTC	CASSYGYGTGVGYEQYF
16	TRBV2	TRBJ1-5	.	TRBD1	TGTGCCAGCGGGGAACAGGGGATGAGGAGCAATCAGCCCCAGCATTTT	CASGEQGMRSNQPQHF
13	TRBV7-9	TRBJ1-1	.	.	TGTGCCAGCAGCTTAGAAGGGGCCCTTGAAGCTTTCTTT	CASSLEGALEAFF
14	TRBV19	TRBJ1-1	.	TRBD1	TGTGCCAGTAGTAGACAGGGTGTGGGCACTGAAGCTTTCTTT	CASSRQGVGTEAFF
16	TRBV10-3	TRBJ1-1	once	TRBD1	TGTGCCATCAGTGAGCCGACAGGGCTGGCGAACACTGAAGCTTTCTTT	CAISEPTGLANTEAFF
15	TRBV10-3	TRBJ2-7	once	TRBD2	TGTGCCATCAGTGAGTCGAGGACTAGCATCTACGAGCAGTACTTC	CAISESRTSIYEQYF
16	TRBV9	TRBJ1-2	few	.	TGTGCCAGCAGCGTAGATCGTCAGCCACGTACGGGAGGCTACACCTTC	CASSVDRQPRTGGYTF
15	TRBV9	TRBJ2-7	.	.	TGTGCCAGCAGCCCCCGTGGAGGGATCAGGTACGAGCAGTACTTC	CASSPRGGIRYEQYF